This T cell receptor (beta chain) was sequenced for a study of OX40 agonist ivuxolimab in advanced cancers. TCRdb's table, derived via immunoSEQ multiplex PCR, lists solely in-frame clones and lacks some. There are 40,000 to 60,000 clones in the sample; around nine tenths occur only once, and 1.9% lies in the top ten. This clonotype originated in an adult with an advanced solid tumor such as melanoma, head and neck, liver or kidney cancer. The sample was CD4+ or CD8+ T cells sorted from blood, taken in a trial of the OX40 agonist ivuxolimab.

In nucleotides, the CDR3 is TGTGCCAGTAGAGAGTACTGGAACACCGGGGAGCTGTTTTTT. Its protein is CASREYWNTGELFF. This rearrangement joins TRBV19 to TRBJ2-2, with D unclear. Germline V gives CDR1 LNHDA, CDR2 SQIVND (reference sequence). The ends were cut back, 6 bases at V and 1 base at J, with 9 bases in the middle. The length of the CDR3 is 14 residues. Full variable domain (missing parts from reference TRBV19 and TRBJ2-2): DGGITQSPKYLFRKEGQNVTLSCEQNLNHDAMYWYRQDPGQGLRLIYYSQIVNDFQKGDIAEGYSVSREKKESFPLTVTSAQKNPTAFYLCASREYWNTGELFFGEGSRLTVL.